This T cell receptor beta chain was recovered during a study of T cell clones after liver transplantation. Across the whole study: Subjects received no induction therapy and standard immunosuppression until randomization at 12-24 months post-transplant.

This clone is a singleton in its sample. Its antigen is unknown. Only in-frame clones appear in the TCRdb table, and some are missing; sequencing was by immunoSEQ multiplex PCR. Of tens of thousands of clones listed, less than 90% were seen once; the top ten hold around 2.2%. CDR3 length: 15 amino acids. From germline, CDR1 is SGHRS and CDR2 YFSETQ. V lost 0 bases, J lost 0 bases, and 7 bases lay in between. General observations from the study: Compared with third party-reactive sequences, donor-reactive ones declined more, independent of withdrawal success.

Sequenced here: CD4+ T cells from blood, sampled less than 50 months after liver transplant. This clonotype was sampled from a human patient who received a liver transplant. The graft donor may be the source of some T cells. The rearrangement links TRBV5-1 to TRBJ1-3; D is unclear. CDR3 in amino acids: CASSLGLGSGNTIYF. The CDR3, as DNA: TGCGCCAGCAGCTTGGGTCTGGGCTCTGGAAACACCATATATTTT.